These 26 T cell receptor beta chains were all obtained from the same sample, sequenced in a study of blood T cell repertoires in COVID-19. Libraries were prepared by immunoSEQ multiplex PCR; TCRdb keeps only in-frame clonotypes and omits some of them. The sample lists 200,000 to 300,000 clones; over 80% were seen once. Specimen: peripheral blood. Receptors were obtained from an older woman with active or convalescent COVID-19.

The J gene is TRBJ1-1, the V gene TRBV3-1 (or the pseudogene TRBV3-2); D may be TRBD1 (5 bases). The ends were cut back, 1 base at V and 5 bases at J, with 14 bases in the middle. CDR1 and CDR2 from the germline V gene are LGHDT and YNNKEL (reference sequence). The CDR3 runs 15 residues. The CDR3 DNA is TGTGCCAGCAGCCAAGGACCGGGGGGGTGGACTGAAGCTTTCTTT. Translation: CASSQGPGGWTEAFF.

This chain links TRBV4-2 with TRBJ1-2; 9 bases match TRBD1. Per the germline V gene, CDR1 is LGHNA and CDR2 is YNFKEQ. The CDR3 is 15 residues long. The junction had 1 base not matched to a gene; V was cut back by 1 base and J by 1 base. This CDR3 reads CASSQGQGDNYGYTF. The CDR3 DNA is TGTGCCAGCAGCCAAGGACAGGGGGATAACTATGGCTACACCTTC.

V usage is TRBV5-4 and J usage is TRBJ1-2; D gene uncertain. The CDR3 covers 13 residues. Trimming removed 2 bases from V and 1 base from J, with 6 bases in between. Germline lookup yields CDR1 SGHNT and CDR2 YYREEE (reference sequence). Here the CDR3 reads CASSFGVNYGYTF. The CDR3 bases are TGTGCCAGCAGCTTCGGGGTTAACTATGGCTACACCTTC.

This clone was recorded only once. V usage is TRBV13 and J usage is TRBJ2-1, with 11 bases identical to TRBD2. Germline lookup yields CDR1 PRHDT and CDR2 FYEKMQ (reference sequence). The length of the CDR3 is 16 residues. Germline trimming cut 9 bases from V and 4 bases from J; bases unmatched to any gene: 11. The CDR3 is CASGILAGAEYNEQFF. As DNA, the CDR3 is TGTGCCAGTGGGATACTAGCGGGAGCGGAGTACAATGAGCAGTTCTTC.

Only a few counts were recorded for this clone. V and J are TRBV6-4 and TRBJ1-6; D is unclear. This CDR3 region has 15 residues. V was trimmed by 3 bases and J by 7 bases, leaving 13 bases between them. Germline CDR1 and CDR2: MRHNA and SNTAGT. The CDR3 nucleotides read TGTGCCAGCAGTGATTCGGGTGAGGGCAATTCACCCCTCCACTTT. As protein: CASSDSGEGNSPLHF.

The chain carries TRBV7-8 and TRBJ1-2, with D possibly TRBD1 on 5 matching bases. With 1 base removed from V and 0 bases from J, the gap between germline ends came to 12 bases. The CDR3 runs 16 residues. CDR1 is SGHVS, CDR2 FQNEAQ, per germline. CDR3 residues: CASSLEGHRANYGYTF. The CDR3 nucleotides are TGTGCCAGCAGCTTAGAAGGACATAGAGCTAACTATGGCTACACCTTC.

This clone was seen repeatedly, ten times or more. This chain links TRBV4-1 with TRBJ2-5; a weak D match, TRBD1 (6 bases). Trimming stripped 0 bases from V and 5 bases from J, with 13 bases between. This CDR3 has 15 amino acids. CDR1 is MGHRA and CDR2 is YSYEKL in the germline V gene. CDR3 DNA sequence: TGCGCCAGCAGCCAAGATTGGGGGCGGTGGGAGACCCAGTACTTC. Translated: CASSQDWGRWETQYF.

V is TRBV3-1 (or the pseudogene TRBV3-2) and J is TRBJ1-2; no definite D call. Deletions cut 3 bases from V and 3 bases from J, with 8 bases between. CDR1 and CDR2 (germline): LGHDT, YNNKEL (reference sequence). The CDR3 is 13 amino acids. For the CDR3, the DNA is TGTGCCAGCAGCCAGGTTCCGGACTATGGCTACACCTTC. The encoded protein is CASSQVPDYGYTF.

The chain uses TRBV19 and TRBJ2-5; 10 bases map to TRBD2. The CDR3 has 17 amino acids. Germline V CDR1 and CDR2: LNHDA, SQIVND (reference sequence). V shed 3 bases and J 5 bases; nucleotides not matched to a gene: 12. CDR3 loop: CASSIHSLAGVSETQYF. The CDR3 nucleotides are TGTGCCAGTAGTATCCACTCTCTAGCGGGGGTCAGTGAGACCCAGTACTTC.

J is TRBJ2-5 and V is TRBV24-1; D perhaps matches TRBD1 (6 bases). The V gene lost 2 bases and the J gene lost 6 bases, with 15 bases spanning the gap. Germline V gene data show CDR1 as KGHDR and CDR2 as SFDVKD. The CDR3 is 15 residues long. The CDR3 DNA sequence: TGTGCCACCAGTGATTCCTCCAGGGGTAGACAGACCCAGTACTTC. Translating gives CATSDSSRGRQTQYF.

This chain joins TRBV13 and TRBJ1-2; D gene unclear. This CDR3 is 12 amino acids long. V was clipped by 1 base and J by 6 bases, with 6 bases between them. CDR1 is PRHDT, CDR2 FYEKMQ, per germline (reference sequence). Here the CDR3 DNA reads TGTGCCAGCAGCTTAGCGGGAGATGGCTACACCTTC. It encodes CASSLAGDGYTF.

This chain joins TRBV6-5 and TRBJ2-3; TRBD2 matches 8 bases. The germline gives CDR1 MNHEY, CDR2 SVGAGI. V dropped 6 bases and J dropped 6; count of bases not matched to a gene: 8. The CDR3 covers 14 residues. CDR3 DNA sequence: TGTGCCAGCAGCCGGGGGGGGAATAGCGATACGCAGTATTTT. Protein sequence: CASSRGGNSDTQYF.

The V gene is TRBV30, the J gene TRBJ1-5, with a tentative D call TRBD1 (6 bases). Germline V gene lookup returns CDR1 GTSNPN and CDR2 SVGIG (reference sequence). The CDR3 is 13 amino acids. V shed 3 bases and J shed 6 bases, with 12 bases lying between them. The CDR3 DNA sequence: TGTGCCTGGAGATTGAAAGGGGGTCAGCCCCAGCATTTT. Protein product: CAWRLKGGQPQHF.

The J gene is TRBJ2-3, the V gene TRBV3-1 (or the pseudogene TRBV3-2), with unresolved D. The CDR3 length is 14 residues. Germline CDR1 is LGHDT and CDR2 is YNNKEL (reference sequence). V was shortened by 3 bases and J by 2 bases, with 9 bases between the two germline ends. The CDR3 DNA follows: TGTGCCAGCAGCCAGATGAGCGCCACAGATACGCAGTATTTT. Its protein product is CASSQMSATDTQYF.

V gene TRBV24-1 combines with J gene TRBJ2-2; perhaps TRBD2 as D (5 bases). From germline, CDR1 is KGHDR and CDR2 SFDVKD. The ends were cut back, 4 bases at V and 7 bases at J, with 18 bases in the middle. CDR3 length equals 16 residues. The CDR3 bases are TGTGCCACCAGTGAAAGATTGGGCCGGGGTCTCGGGGAGCTGTTTTTT. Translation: CATSERLGRGLGELFF.

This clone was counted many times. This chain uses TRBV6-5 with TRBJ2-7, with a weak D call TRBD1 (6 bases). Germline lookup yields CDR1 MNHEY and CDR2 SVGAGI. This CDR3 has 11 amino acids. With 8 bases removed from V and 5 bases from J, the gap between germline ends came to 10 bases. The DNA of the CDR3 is TGTGCCAGCGCCCAGGGGAACGAGCAGTACTTC. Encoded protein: CASAQGNEQYF.

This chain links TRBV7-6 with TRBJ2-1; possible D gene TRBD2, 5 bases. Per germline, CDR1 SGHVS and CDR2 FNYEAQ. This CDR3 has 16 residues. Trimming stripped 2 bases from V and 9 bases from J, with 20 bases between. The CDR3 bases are TGTGCCAGCAGCTTACTAGGAGCTCGTTCAGAGGGTGAGCAGTTCTTC. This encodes CASSLLGARSEGEQFF. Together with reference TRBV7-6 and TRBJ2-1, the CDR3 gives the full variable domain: GAGVSQSPRYKVTKRGQDVALRCDPISGHVSLYWYRQALGQGPEFLTYFNYEAQQDKSGLPNDRFSAERPEGSISTLTIQRTEQRDSAMYRCASSLLGARSEGEQFFGPGTRLTVL.

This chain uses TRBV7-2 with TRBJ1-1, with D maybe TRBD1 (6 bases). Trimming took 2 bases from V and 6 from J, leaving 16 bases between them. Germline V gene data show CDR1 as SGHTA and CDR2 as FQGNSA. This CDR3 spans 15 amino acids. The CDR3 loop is CASSLRGKSFAEAFF. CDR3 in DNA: TGTGCCAGCAGCTTAAGGGGGAAATCTTTCGCTGAAGCTTTCTTT.

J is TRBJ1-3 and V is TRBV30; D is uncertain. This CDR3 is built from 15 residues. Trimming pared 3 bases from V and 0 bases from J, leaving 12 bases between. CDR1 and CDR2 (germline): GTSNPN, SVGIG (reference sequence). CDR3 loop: CAWSRSLYSGNTIYF. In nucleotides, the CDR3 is TGTGCCTGGAGCCGAAGTCTATACTCTGGAAACACCATATATTTT.

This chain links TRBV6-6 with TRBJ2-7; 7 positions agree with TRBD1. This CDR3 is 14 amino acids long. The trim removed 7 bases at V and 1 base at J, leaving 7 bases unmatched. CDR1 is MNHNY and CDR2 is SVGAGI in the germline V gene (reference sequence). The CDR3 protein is CASTRQGASYEQYV. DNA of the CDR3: TGTGCCAGCACCAGACAGGGCGCTTCCTACGAGCAGTACGTC.

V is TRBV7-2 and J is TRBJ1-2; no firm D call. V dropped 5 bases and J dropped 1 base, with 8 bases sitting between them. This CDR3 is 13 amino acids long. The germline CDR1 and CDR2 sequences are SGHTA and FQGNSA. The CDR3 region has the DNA TGTGCCAGCAGCCGACGACTTAACTATGGCTACACCTTC. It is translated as CASSRRLNYGYTF.

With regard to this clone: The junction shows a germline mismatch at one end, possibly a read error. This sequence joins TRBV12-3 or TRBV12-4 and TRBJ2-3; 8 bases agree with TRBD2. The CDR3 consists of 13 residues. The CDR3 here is CASSSGSKDTQYF. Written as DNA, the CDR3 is TGTGCCAGCAGCAGCGGGAGCAAAGATACGCAGTATTTT.

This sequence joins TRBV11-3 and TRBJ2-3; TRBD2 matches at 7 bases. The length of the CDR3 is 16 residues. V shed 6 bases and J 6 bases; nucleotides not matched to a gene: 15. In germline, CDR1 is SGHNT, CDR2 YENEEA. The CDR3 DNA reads TGTGCCAGCAGTCTAGTCCTGCGGGAGTTCGGGGATACGCAGTATTTT. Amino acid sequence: CASSLVLREFGDTQYF.

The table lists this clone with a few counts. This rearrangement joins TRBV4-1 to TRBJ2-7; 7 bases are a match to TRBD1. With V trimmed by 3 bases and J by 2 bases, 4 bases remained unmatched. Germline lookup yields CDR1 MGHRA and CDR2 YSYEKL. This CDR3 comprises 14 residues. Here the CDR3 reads CASSHPGQTYEQYF. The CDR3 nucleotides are TGCGCCAGCAGCCACCCGGGACAGACCTACGAGCAGTACTTC.

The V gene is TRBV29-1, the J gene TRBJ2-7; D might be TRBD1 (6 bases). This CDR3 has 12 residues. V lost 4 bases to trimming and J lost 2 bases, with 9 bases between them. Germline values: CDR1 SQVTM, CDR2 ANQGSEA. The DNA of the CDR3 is TGCAGCGTTGCCGAGGGGGCCTACGAGCAGTACTTC. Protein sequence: CSVAEGAYEQYF.

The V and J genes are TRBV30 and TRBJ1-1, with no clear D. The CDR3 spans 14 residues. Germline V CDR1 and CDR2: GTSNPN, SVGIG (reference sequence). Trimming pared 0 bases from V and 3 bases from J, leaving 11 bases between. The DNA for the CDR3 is TGTGCCTGGAGTGTCTCCGCCGGGTACACTGAAGCTTTCTTT. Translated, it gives CAWSVSAGYTEAFF. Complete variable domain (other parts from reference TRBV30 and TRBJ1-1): SQTIHQWPATLVQPVGSPLSLECTVEGTSNPNLYWYRQAAGRGLQLLFYSVGIGQISSEVPQNLSASRPQDRQFILSSKKLLLSDSGFYLCAWSVSAGYTEAFFGQGTRLTVV.